The 22 T cell receptor beta chains listed next were all sequenced from one sample in a study of blood T cell repertoires in COVID-19 (dated by TCRdb to the early 2020s). The method was the immunoSEQ multiplex PCR assay. The source is immuneACCESS, and TCRdb retained only in-frame sequences with V and J called. Part of the clones is not carried over; for the studies checked, unresolved V genes explain less than half of this, and the remainder is unexplained. The sample table contains roughly 220,000 clones; only one count was recorded for around four fifths of them. Roughly 5.3% of the sample is taken by the ten largest. The sequencing input was peripheral blood. The receptors come from a woman in her sixties or seventies who had recovered from COVID-19.

The V gene is TRBV9, the J gene TRBJ2-2, with TRBD1 as a possible D gene (5 bases). Germline CDR1 SGDLS, CDR2 YYNGEE. The CDR3 has 13 amino acids. V gave up 0 bases and J gave up 6 bases, with 6 bases separating them. The CDR3 region has the DNA TGTGCCAGCAGCGTAGCCAGGGCCGGGGAGCTGTTTTTT. It encodes CASSVARAGELFF. Full variable domain (rest looked up from reference TRBV9 and TRBJ2-2): DSGVTQTPKHLITATGQRVTLRCSPRSGDLSVYWYQQSLDQGLQFLIQYYNGEERAKGNILERFSAQQFPDLHSELNLSSLELGDSALYFCASSVARAGELFFGEGSRLTVL.

This chain's CDR3 is CASSPRENYGYTF. CDR3 nucleotides: TGCGCCAGCAGCCCCCGGGAGAACTATGGCTACACCTTC. The rearrangement joins TRBV5-1 to TRBJ1-2; D is ambiguous. Germline lookup yields CDR1 SGHRS and CDR2 YFSETQ. CDR3 length: 13 amino acids. Trimming removed 4 bases at V and 2 bases at J, with 9 bases between.

V usage is TRBV5-4 and J usage is TRBJ1-1; tentative D call: TRBD1 (5 bases). The germline CDR1 and CDR2 sequences are SGHNT and YYREEE (reference sequence). Between the trimmed V and J ends, which lost 8 bases and 3 bases, there was a span of 8 bases. This CDR3 is built from 11 residues. The CDR3 DNA sequence: TGTGCCAGTGGACAAGACACTGAAGCTTTCTTT. Its translation: CASGQDTEAFF.

The chain links TRBV10-3 to TRBJ2-7; 7 bases align to TRBD2. Germline V CDR1 and CDR2: ENHRY, SYGVKD. The CDR3 runs to 14 residues. V lost 0 bases to trimming and J lost 3 bases; unmatched junction nucleotides: 2. This chain's CDR3 is CAISESRDYYEQYF. The DNA of the CDR3 is TGTGCCATCAGTGAGTCTCGGGACTACTACGAGCAGTACTTC.

This rearrangement joins TRBV6-2 or TRBV6-3 to TRBJ2-3; a possible D gene is TRBD2 (6 bases). The germline V and J ends were trimmed by 2 bases and 2 bases, with 14 bases remaining between them. Germline CDR1 MNHEY, CDR2 SVGEGT. The CDR3 is 16 amino acids. The CDR3 nucleotides read TGTGCCAGCAGTTACGAGGCGGGAACCCCCACAGATACGCAGTATTTT. This gives the protein CASSYEAGTPTDTQYF.

In this sample, this clone turned up a few times. The chain combines TRBV25-1 with TRBJ1-2, with D tentatively TRBD1 (6 bases). Trimming removed 4 bases at V and 6 bases at J, with 12 bases between. Per germline, CDR1 MGHDK and CDR2 SYGVNS. The length of the CDR3 is 13 residues. The CDR3 nucleotides are TGTGCCAGCAGTGTAACAGGGTATAATGGCTACACCTTC. As protein: CASSVTGYNGYTF.

The chain combines TRBV19 with TRBJ2-2; 7 bases agree with TRBD1. Trimming at V came to 7 bases and at J to 7 bases, leaving 9 bases not matched to a gene. Per germline, CDR1 LNHDA and CDR2 SQIVND (reference sequence). The CDR3 runs 14 residues. Written as DNA, the CDR3 is TGTGCCAGTAATACCAAAGGGGGCCACGGGGAGCTGTTTTTT. Encoded protein: CASNTKGGHGELFF.

V gene TRBV4-1 combines with J gene TRBJ2-1; TRBD2 might be the D (6 bases). Trimming removed 0 bases at V and 2 bases at J, with 11 bases between. CDR3 length: 16 amino acids. In germline, CDR1 is MGHRA, CDR2 YSYEKL. Written as DNA, the CDR3 is TGCGCCAGCAGCCAAGATCGCCGGGGGACCTACAATGAGCAGTTCTTC. Its translation is CASSQDRRGTYNEQFF.

The rearrangement links TRBV15 to TRBJ2-5; 9 bases are a match to TRBD2. This CDR3 has 17 amino acids. The ends lost 6 bases at V and 5 bases at J; junction bases unmatched: 16. Germline V gives CDR1 LNHNV, CDR2 YYDKDF (reference sequence). Written as DNA, the CDR3 is TGTGCCACCAGAGATGGGCTAGCGGGGACTGGCGCGGAGACCCAGTACTTC. Its translation is CATRDGLAGTGAETQYF.

The V gene is TRBV2, the J gene TRBJ1-2, with a possible D match to TRBD1 (6 bases). The germline V gene encodes CDR1 SNHLY and CDR2 FYNNEI. The CDR3 has 13 amino acids. Trimming took 6 bases from V and 0 from J, leaving 8 bases between them. This CDR3 reads CASSGTTNYGYTF. DNA for the CDR3: TGTGCCAGCAGCGGGACAACTAACTATGGCTACACCTTC.

The chain uses TRBV7-2 and TRBJ2-2; D uncertain. Germline V gene sequence: CDR1 SGHTA, CDR2 FQGNSA. The CDR3 spans 14 residues. Trimming took 5 bases from V and 6 from J, leaving 13 bases between them. CDR3 DNA: TGTGCCAGCAGCACTCGACAAACGGCCGGGGAGCTGTTTTTT. Protein product: CASSTRQTAGELFF. Complete variable domain (other parts from reference TRBV7-2 and TRBJ2-2): GAGVSQSPSNKVTEKGKDVELRCDPISGHTALYWYRQSLGQGLEFLIYFQGNSAPDKSGLPSDRFSAERTGGSVSTLTIQRTQQEDSAVYLCASSTRQTAGELFFGEGSRLTVL.

The chain links TRBV4-2 to TRBJ2-5; 8 nucleotides line up with TRBD2. Trimming at V came to 1 base and at J to 2 bases, leaving 3 bases not matched to a gene. Looked up from germline, CDR1 is LGHNA and CDR2 is YNFKEQ. The CDR3 spans 15 residues. The CDR3 loop reads CASSQGASGQETQYF. DNA for the CDR3: TGTGCCAGCAGCCAAGGTGCTAGCGGGCAAGAGACCCAGTACTTC.

The J gene is TRBJ1-1, the V gene TRBV6-5; 8 nucleotides agree with TRBD1. Germline CDR1 MNHEY, CDR2 SVGAGI. The trim removed 0 bases at V and 4 bases at J, leaving 7 bases unmatched. The CDR3 extends over 16 amino acids. CDR3 in amino acids: CASSYSSGQGSTEAFF. In nucleotides, the CDR3 is TGTGCCAGCAGTTACTCGTCAGGACAGGGCTCCACTGAAGCTTTCTTT.

This chain connects TRBV5-6 to TRBJ1-2; D remains ambiguous. The CDR3 is 13 residues long. The ends were cut back, 1 base at V and 6 bases at J, with 10 bases in the middle. Germline V lookup: CDR1 SGHDT, CDR2 YYEEEE. CDR3 nucleotide sequence: TGTGCCAGCAGCTTGAGAGGGAGCGATGGCTACACCTTC. It translates to CASSLRGSDGYTF.

This chain uses TRBV24-1 with TRBJ2-5; D is unresolved. Between the trimmed V and J ends, which lost 4 bases and 3 bases, there was a span of 8 bases. CDR3 size: 13 residues. Germline V gene sequence: CDR1 KGHDR, CDR2 SFDVKD. The CDR3 DNA is TGTGCCACCAGTGACGGAGCGAAAGAGACCCAGTACTTC. As protein: CATSDGAKETQYF.

There are a few counts of this clone. The rearrangement uses TRBV6-5 and TRBJ1-2; 7 positions match TRBD1. The J segment lost 6 bases and the V segment lost 8 bases, leaving 12 bases of the junction unmatched. Germline V gives CDR1 MNHEY, CDR2 SVGAGI. CDR3 length equals 14 residues. The chain's CDR3 is CASGNPGTENGYTF. The CDR3 DNA sequence: TGTGCCAGCGGCAATCCCGGGACAGAGAATGGCTACACCTTC.

This clone was detected once. The CDR3 DNA sequence: TGTGCCAGCACCGCAGGGGGCTACGAGCAGTACTTC. Protein product: CASTAGGYEQYF. The genes are TRBV6-5 and TRBJ2-7; TRBD1 matches 7 bases. Germline CDR1 reads MNHEY; CDR2 reads SVGAGI. The CDR3 covers 12 residues. Trimming cost V 7 bases and J 3 bases; bases outside gene matches: 3.

The gene calls are TRBV6-1 and TRBJ1-2, with a weak D call TRBD1 (5 bases). The CDR3 runs 16 residues. Germline V gene lookup returns CDR1 MNHNS and CDR2 SASEGT. V gave up 2 bases and J gave up 4 bases, with 17 bases separating them. CDR3 sequence (DNA): TGTGCCAGCAGTGAACTCGCAGGGCGTGAAGGCTATGGCTACACCTTC. It yields the protein CASSELAGREGYGYTF.

J is TRBJ1-1 and V is TRBV4-1; D uncertain. CDR1 is MGHRA and CDR2 is YSYEKL in the germline V gene. The CDR3 consists of 16 residues. The V end lost 3 bases, the J end lost 1 base, and 15 bases lay between the germline ends. The CDR3 region is CASSQVGERKNTEAFF. CDR3 sequence (DNA): TGCGCCAGCAGCCAGGTAGGAGAGAGAAAGAACACTGAAGCTTTCTTT.

J is TRBJ2-3 and V is TRBV29-1; no firm D call. Germline lookup yields CDR1 SQVTM and CDR2 ANQGSEA. Trimming removed 4 bases from V and 2 bases from J, with 10 bases in between. The CDR3 totals 13 residues. The CDR3 loop is CSVGTLITDTQYF. CDR3 DNA sequence: TGCAGCGTTGGAACTCTAATCACAGATACGCAGTATTTT.

The chain links TRBV6-1 to TRBJ2-2; no firm D call. There are 16 residues in the CDR3. In germline, CDR1 is MNHNS, CDR2 SASEGT. V was clipped by 2 bases and J by 5 bases, with 15 bases between them. The CDR3 spells CASSERWLSWTGELFF. DNA of the CDR3: TGTGCCAGCAGTGAACGTTGGTTGAGTTGGACCGGGGAGCTGTTTTTT.

This CDR3 reads CASSLEGRQETQYF. The CDR3 DNA follows: TGCGCCAGCAGCTTGGAGGGGAGGCAAGAGACCCAGTACTTC. V gene TRBV5-1 combines with J gene TRBJ2-5, with a possible D match to TRBD2 (6 bases). The CDR3 is 14 residues long. Germline-derived CDR1 and CDR2 are SGHRS and YFSETQ. V lost 0 bases, J lost 2 bases, and 8 bases lay in between.